This T cell receptor (beta chain) was identified during a study of shared clonotypes between healthy human individuals. The germline V gene has CDR1 MNHEY and CDR2 SMNVEV (reference sequence). CDR3 size: 12 residues. Trimming stripped 6 bases from V and 7 bases from J, with 13 bases between. CD45RO-negative cells were positively selected for CCR7, leaving out terminally differentiated effector memory CD45RA+ cells. The table came from immunoSEQ multiplex PCR; TCRdb's copy has only in-frame clones and leaves some out. The sample consists of 1.5 million to 2.5 million clones, about 94% of them appearing once. In the case of this clone: No antigen is known for it.

Study findings and constraints: Larger richness was generally estimated for naive than memory subsets.

The sample taken for sequencing was naive CD8+ T cells sorted from blood. The chain carries TRBV27 and TRBJ2-7; the D gene is possibly TRBD1 (6 bases). The source is a man aged 18 to 29 in good health. This chain's CDR3 is CASRDRIGEQYF. CDR3 sequence (DNA): TGTGCCAGCAGGGACAGAATAGGAGAGCAGTACTTC.